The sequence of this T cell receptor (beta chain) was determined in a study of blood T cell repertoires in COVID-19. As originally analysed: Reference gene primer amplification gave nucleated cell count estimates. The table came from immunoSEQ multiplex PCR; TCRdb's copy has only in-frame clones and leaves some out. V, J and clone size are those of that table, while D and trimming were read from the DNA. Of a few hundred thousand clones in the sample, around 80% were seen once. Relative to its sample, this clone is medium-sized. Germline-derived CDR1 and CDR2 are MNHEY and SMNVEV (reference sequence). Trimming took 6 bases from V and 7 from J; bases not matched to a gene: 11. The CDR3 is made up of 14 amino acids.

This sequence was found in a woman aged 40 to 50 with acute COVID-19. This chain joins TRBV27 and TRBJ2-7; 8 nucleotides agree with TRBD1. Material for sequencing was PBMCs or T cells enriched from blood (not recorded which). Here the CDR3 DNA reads TGTGCCAGCAGAGAGACAGGGGAATCTGGAGAGCAGTACTTC. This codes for CASRETGESGEQYF.